The source of this T cell receptor beta chain is a study of T cell responses to AZD1222 COVID-19 vaccine. Sequencing used immunoSEQ multiplex PCR; TCRdb keeps in-frame clones, though not all of them. The sample records roughly 130,000 clones, 87% being singletons. This clone was found a few times. Its antigen is not identified. Overall study findings and caveats: Vaccine-related CD4 TCRs covered spike, predominating at 160-218 and 743-854. Scientists sampled the repertoires only once the peak T cell response had passed.

This specimen consisted of peripheral blood, obtained on day 0 of AZD1222 vaccination. The receptor was derived from an adult in good health.

CDR3 sequence: CASSQGGLGNIQYF. Written as DNA, the CDR3 is TGTGCCAGCAGCCAAGGCGGGCTAGGGAACATTCAGTACTTC. This chain joins TRBV14 and TRBJ2-4, with D maybe TRBD2 (5 bases). There are 14 residues in the CDR3. Trimming removed 1 base from V and 7 bases from J, with 11 bases in between. Germline V gene data show CDR1 as SGHDN and CDR2 as FVKESK.